A selection of T cell receptor beta chains follows, all from one sample in a study of blood T cell repertoires in COVID-19. Using immunoSEQ multiplex PCR, the repertoire was profiled, and TCRdb retains in-frame clones only, with some absent. The sample lists 78,000 or so clones; around nine tenths were seen once. Source material: peripheral blood. Receptors originate from a man aged 45 to 65 with active or convalescent COVID-19. Both conserved end residues are part of each CDR3. The D gene is left open where the match is weak. Size values are once, few and many counts, or a class for expanded clones, and some rows have none.

abundance,d_gene,v_gene,j_gene,CDR3aa,CDR3nt
-,-,TRBV10-3,TRBJ1-3,CAISGPSTISGNTIYF,TGTGCCATCAGTGGCCCTAGTACGATCTCTGGAAACACCATATATTTT
-,TRBD2,TRBV19,TRBJ2-1,CASSERGGLNEQFF,TGTGCCAGTAGTGAGCGGGGGGGCCTCAATGAGCAGTTCTTC
-,TRBD1,TRBV18,TRBJ1-3,CASSPGRDRAGNTIYF,TGTGCCAGCTCACCAGGTCGGGACAGGGCTGGAAACACCATATATTTT
-,TRBD2,TRBV19,TRBJ2-6,CASSPKTSGGFPGANVLTF,TGTGCCAGTAGCCCAAAGACTAGCGGGGGGTTCCCTGGGGCCAACGTCCTGACTTTC
-,TRBD2,TRBV7-2,TRBJ2-7,CASSSTSGPTYEQYF,TGTGCCAGCAGCTCAACTAGCGGCCCAACCTACGAGCAGTACTTC
-,TRBD1,TRBV28,TRBJ2-5,CASRPTGTPGRETQYF,TGTGCCAGCAGGCCGACAGGGACCCCCGGGCGGGAGACCCAGTACTTC
-,TRBD2,TRBV9,TRBJ2-7,CASSVGAGGFSYEQYF,TGTGCCAGCAGCGTAGGGGCGGGGGGTTTCTCCTACGAGCAGTACTTC
once,-,TRBV10-1,TRBJ1-1,CASSDGSTEAFF,TGCGCCAGCAGTGATGGTAGCACTGAAGCTTTCTTT
-,TRBD1,TRBV5-1,TRBJ2-2,CASSLGGTANTGELFF,TGCGCCAGCAGCTTGGGTGGGACAGCGAACACCGGGGAGCTGTTTTTT
-,-,TRBV28,TRBJ2-2,CASSLGQPGTGELFF,TGTGCCAGCAGTTTAGGGCAGCCAGGCACCGGGGAGCTGTTTTTT
-,-,TRBV2,TRBJ1-6,CASSEGLEYNSPLHF,TGTGCCAGCAGTGAAGGGTTAGAATATAATTCACCCCTCCACTTT
-,TRBD2,TRBV5-4,TRBJ2-3,CASSPGVAGGHTDTQYF,TGTGCCAGCAGCCCTGGGGTAGCGGGGGGCCACACAGATACGCAGTATTTT
-,-,TRBV7-9,TRBJ2-2,CASSLGRTGELFF,TGTGCCAGCAGCTTAGGGAGAACCGGGGAGCTGTTTTTT
-,TRBD2,TRBV7-9,TRBJ2-1,CASSLRTSGNEQFF,TGTGCCAGCAGCTTAAGGACTAGCGGCAATGAGCAGTTCTTC
-,-,TRBV25-1,TRBJ1-4,CASSERYSRTFLNEKLFF,TGTGCCAGCAGTGAACGCTACTCCCGGACATTCTTGAATGAAAAACTGTTTTTT
-,TRBD2,TRBV7-8,TRBJ2-5,CASSLGEGQETQYF,TGTGCCAGCAGCTTAGGGGAGGGCCAAGAGACCCAGTACTTC
-,TRBD1,TRBV4-3,TRBJ2-7,CASSQSTGVGEQYF,TGCGCCAGCAGCCAATCGACAGGGGTAGGCGAGCAGTACTTC
-,-,TRBV5-8,TRBJ1-1,CASSTKERGLNTEAFF,TGTGCCAGCAGTACAAAAGAGCGGGGCCTGAACACTGAAGCTTTCTTT